This T cell receptor beta chain was profiled in a study of blood T cell repertoires in COVID-19. For the study at large: Material from acute and convalescent COVID-19 was sourced from the United States, Italy and Spain. PBMCs, B-cell-depleted T cells, or T cells provided the cDNA or gDNA that made up the material.

The germline V gene encodes CDR1 LGHNA and CDR2 YSLEER. The V gene end was trimmed by 1 base and the J gene end by 6 bases; junction bases not matched to a gene: 8. This CDR3 contains 16 residues. This clone was detected a few times. As processed by the authors: Cell counts per sample came from amplifying reference gene primers. Sequenced by immunoSEQ multiplex PCR; TCRdb stores in-frame clones only, minus some. For V, J and clone size, that table is used; D and trimming come from the DNA. The sample includes 300,000 or so clones, roughly 86% of them seen just once. J is TRBJ2-1 and V is TRBV4-3; 8 bases are a match to TRBD1. The TCR was taken from a man between 65 and 79 years old with acute or convalescent COVID-19. Sequencing was carried out using peripheral blood. The CDR3 DNA is TGCGCCAGCAGCCAAGGGGTACAGGGGGTTCTCAATGAGCAGTTCTTC. Protein: CASSQGVQGVLNEQFF.